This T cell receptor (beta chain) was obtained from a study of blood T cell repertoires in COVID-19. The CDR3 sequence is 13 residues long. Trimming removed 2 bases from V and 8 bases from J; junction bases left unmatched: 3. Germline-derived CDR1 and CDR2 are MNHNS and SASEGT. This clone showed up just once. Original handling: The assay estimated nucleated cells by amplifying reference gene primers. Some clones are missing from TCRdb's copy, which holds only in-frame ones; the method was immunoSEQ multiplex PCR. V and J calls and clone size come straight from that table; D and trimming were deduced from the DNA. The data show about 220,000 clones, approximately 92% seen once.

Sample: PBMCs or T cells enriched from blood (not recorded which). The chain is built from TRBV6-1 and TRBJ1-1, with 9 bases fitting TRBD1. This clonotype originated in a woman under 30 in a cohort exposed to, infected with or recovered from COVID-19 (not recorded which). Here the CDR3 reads CASSERGTGEAFF. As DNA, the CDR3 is TGTGCCAGCAGTGAAAGGGGGACAGGGGAAGCTTTCTTT.